This T cell receptor (beta chain) comes out of a study of control samples from healthy donors and cancer patients. The protocol was immunoSEQ multiplex PCR, while the TCRdb copy is restricted to in-frame clones and leaves out a portion. Here the sample spans 130,000 or so clones, around nine tenths being singletons. Germline CDR1 reads LGHDT; CDR2 reads YNNKEL (reference sequence). The CDR3 extends over 13 amino acids. Deletions cut 8 bases from V and 6 bases from J, with 16 bases between. The chain is built from TRBV3-1 (or the pseudogene TRBV3-2) and TRBJ2-5, with D unclear. The TCR was taken from a man between 25 and 39 years old in good health. What was sequenced was blood. The CDR3 spells CASGVGIRKTQYF. The CDR3 region has the DNA TGTGCCAGCGGAGTAGGAATCCGCAAGACCCAGTACTTC.